A single sample is the source of the 5 T cell receptor beta chains below, sequenced in a study of cytomegalovirus exposure and HLA in healthy donors. Primers: 60 Vbeta forward and 13 Jbeta reverse. The repertoire was sequenced with immunoSEQ multiplex PCR; TCRdb's copy has only in-frame clones and lacks some. The sample has about 54,000 clones, and its top ten clones hold approximately 7%. The sequenced sample consisted of PBMCs. All receptors derive from a woman aged 40 to 49 in good health and CMV-seronegative.

The gene calls are TRBV6-1 and TRBJ2-5, with 9 bases that match TRBD2. Germline trimming cut 1 base from V and 5 bases from J; bases unmatched to any gene: 5. The CDR3 is 15 amino acids. In germline, CDR1 is MNHNS, CDR2 SASEGT. The CDR3 nucleotides are TGTGCCAGCAGTGAAGAAAGCGGGGGGTGGGAGACCCAGTACTTC. Amino acids: CASSEESGGWETQYF.

The chain couples TRBV7-9 to TRBJ1-4, with D uncertain. Germline lookup yields CDR1 SEHNR and CDR2 FQNEAQ (reference sequence). This CDR3 region has 13 residues. V was shortened by 5 bases and J by 3 bases, with 7 bases between the two germline ends. The CDR3 nucleotides read TGTGCCAGCAGCCCGGTGGCTAATGAAAAACTGTTTTTT. This gives the protein CASSPVANEKLFF.

This sequence joins TRBV19 and TRBJ1-5; TRBD1 might be the D (5 bases). CDR1 and CDR2 from the germline V gene are LNHDA and SQIVND (reference sequence). The CDR3 consists of 17 residues. The germline V and J ends were trimmed by 8 bases and 5 bases, with 25 bases remaining between them. DNA of the CDR3: TGTGCCAGTCTTGCCGGTGGGGGGAAATCGGTGTATCAGCCCCAGCATTTT. Protein: CASLAGGGKSVYQPQHF.

V usage is TRBV18 and J usage is TRBJ2-7; tentatively, D is TRBD2 (6 bases). Looked up from germline, CDR1 is KGHSH and CDR2 is LQKENI. The CDR3 is made up of 14 amino acids. The V and J ends lost 3 bases and 3 bases respectively, with 12 bases between them. The CDR3 DNA sequence: TGTGCCAGCTCACCCGAGGGAGGCAGCTACGAGCAGTACTTC. Amino acid sequence: CASSPEGGSYEQYF.

As regards this clone: An end of the junction does not agree with germline; a read error may underlie this. The rearrangement joins TRBV4-3 to TRBJ2-1; 8 nucleotides line up with TRBD2. Germline-derived CDR1 and CDR2 are LGHNA and YSLEER. The CDR3 covers 15 residues. CDR3 region: CANSPNGLARNEQFF. The CDR3 DNA follows: TGCGCCAACAGCCCCAACGGACTAGCCCGCAATGAGCAGTTCTTC.